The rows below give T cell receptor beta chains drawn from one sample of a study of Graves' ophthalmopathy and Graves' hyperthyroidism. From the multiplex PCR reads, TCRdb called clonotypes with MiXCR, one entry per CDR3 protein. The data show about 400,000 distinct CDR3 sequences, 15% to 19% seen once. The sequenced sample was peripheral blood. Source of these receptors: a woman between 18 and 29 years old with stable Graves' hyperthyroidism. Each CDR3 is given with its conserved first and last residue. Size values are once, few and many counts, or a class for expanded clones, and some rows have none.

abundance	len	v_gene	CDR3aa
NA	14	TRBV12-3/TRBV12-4	CASSFRTGVQPQHF
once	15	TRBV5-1	CASSLASDNTAGYTF
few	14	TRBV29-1	CSVAEDRGVYGYTF
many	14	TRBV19	CASRIQTSDGPQHF
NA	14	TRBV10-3	CAIRQGIRNTEAFF
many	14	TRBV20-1	CSATPGHKNTEAFF
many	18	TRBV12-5	CASGLVPVSGDINYGYTF
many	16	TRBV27	CASSLKAGGSKNIQYF
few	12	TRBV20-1	CRPTGAGETQYF
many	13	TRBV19	CASSMFGDQPQHF
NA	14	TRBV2	CASRPSSSRDIQYF
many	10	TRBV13	CALISTEAFF
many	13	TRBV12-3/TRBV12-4	CASSLARVIEAFF
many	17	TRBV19	CASSAHLFLGPNTEAFF
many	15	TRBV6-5	CASSTHRGSGNTIYF
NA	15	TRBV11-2	CASSTSGTRSYEQYF
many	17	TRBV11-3	CASSLDRYRMNQETQYF
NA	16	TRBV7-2	CASSLGQGSAKNIQYF
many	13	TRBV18	CASSPSATYEQYF
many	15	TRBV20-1	CSARPHWDLLSGYTF
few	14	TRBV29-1	CSVVGEGSNQPQHF
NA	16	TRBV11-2	CASILDRGLRGPEAFF
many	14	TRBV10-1	CASSERGGKRPQHF
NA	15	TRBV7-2	CASSLWAGDPGELFF
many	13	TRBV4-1	CASSPTGTREQYF
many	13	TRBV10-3	CAITPDRGETQYF
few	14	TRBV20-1	CSARHRPSGNTIYF
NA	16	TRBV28	CASSSPRRAPNYGYTF
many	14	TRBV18	CASSPTLGEETQYF
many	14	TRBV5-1	CASSYGQTNSPLHF
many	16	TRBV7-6	CASSSRGGQGRYEQYF
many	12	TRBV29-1	CSVGQGGETQYF
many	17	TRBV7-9	CASSLRSRGLAGATQYF
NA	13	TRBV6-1	CASTPPMTGELFF
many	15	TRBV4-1	CASSQDDRGTQPQHF
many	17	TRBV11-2	CASSPQGVGLSPAEAFF
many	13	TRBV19	CASSIDIIGGYTF
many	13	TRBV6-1	CASLRTENTEAFF
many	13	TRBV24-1	CATSEPGWNIQYF
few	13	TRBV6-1	CASSEHSQETQYF
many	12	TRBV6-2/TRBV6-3	CASKNGAREAFF
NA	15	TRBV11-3	CASSLVPIDTGELFF
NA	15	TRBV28	CASRITSGRNYEQYF